The source of this T cell receptor (beta chain) is a study of T cells in localized non-small cell lung cancer. Study-level results: Since sequencing was restricted to only one region of the tumor, intratumor heterogeneity remains a possibility. Of the tissues analyzed, uninvolved adjacent lung showed maximal T cell clonality, greater than tumor.

Harvested at least 2 cm beyond the tumor margin, adjacent lung showed no atypia. The length of the CDR3 is 16 residues. V lost 7 bases to trimming and J lost 2 bases, with 21 bases between them. The germline CDR1 and CDR2 sequences are SGHNT and YENEEA. With regard to this clone: Its antigen remains unknown.

The protocol was immunoSEQ multiplex PCR, while the TCRdb copy is restricted to in-frame clones and leaves out a portion. This sample has about 2,000 clones, with about 26% found just once. The specimen comprised normal lung tissue next to the tumor, sampled before any cancer treatment. The sequence came from a woman aged 35-75 years with stage II lung adenocarcinoma. The genes are TRBV11-3 and TRBJ2-7; D possibly corresponds to TRBD2 (6 bases). The CDR3 spells CASTPGGEEGAYEQYF. Written as DNA, the CDR3 is TGTGCCAGCACCCCGGGCGGGGAGGAGGGCGCCTACGAGCAGTACTTC.